The 18 T cell receptor beta chains reported below all come from one sample, sequenced in a study of cytomegalovirus exposure and HLA in healthy donors. 13 Jbeta primers and 60 Vbeta primers were used for the PCR. Only in-frame clones appear in the TCRdb table, and some are missing; sequencing was by immunoSEQ multiplex PCR. The profile shows roughly 140,000 clones, around 80% of them singletons. Sequencing input: PBMCs. The receptors shown here come from a man between 40 and 49 years old in good health and CMV-seropositive.

The genes are TRBV18 and TRBJ1-5; 9 bases are shared with TRBD1. The CDR3 runs to 13 residues. Germline CDR1 and CDR2: KGHSH and LQKENI. V lost 6 bases, J lost 5 bases, and 2 bases stayed unmatched. Here the CDR3 reads CASSRTGDQPQHF. The CDR3 nucleotides read TGTGCCAGCTCCCGGACAGGGGATCAGCCCCAGCATTTT.

The chain couples TRBV5-1 to TRBJ2-2; D is ambiguous. Between the trimmed V and J ends, which lost 4 bases and 6 bases, there was a span of 16 bases. This CDR3 region has 15 residues. Germline V gives CDR1 SGHRS, CDR2 YFSETQ. This CDR3 is CASSIQASLPGELFF. CDR3 DNA: TGCGCCAGCAGCATTCAGGCTTCCCTCCCCGGGGAGCTGTTTTTT.

This clone turned up a few times. This chain uses TRBV30 with TRBJ1-3; D perhaps matches TRBD1 (6 bases). V lost 2 bases and J lost 1, with 15 bases in between. The V gene's germline CDR1 is GTSNPN and CDR2 SVGIG (reference sequence). The CDR3 length is 16 residues. CDR3 in amino acids: CAWSQRGGASGNTIYF. CDR3 DNA: TGTGCCTGGAGTCAAAGAGGGGGAGCATCTGGAAACACCATATATTTT.

This clone came up a few times. This chain uses TRBV7-6 with TRBJ2-1, with D maybe TRBD1 (5 bases). The V end was cut by 5 bases, the J end by 0 bases, with 11 bases between. Germline values: CDR1 SGHVS, CDR2 FNYEAQ. This CDR3 is built from 15 residues. The CDR3 sequence is CASSETVDSYNEQFF. In nucleotides, the CDR3 is TGTGCCAGCAGCGAGACAGTAGACTCCTACAATGAGCAGTTCTTC.

This clone came up once. The gene calls are TRBV30 and TRBJ1-2, with 8 bases fitting TRBD1. Germline CDR1 GTSNPN, CDR2 SVGIG (reference sequence). The CDR3 loop spans 12 amino acids. V was clipped by 8 bases and J by 4 bases; unmatched bases: 6. The CDR3 loop reads CAKLDRGYGYTF. The CDR3 DNA reads TGTGCCAAACTTGACAGGGGCTATGGCTACACCTTC. Supplemented by reference TRBV30 and TRBJ1-2, the full variable domain reads SQTIHQWPATLVQPVGSPLSLECTVEGTSNPNLYWYRQAAGRGLQLLFYSVGIGQISSEVPQNLSASRPQDRQFILSSKKLLLSDSGFYLCAKLDRGYGYTFGSGTRLTVV.

The chain uses TRBV6-1 and TRBJ1-2, with D perhaps TRBD1 (6 bases). Germline CDR1 MNHNS, CDR2 SASEGT. The V end was cut by 10 bases, the J end by 4 bases, with 22 bases between. This CDR3 has 15 residues. The CDR3 nucleotides read TGTGCCACCATTCGGGCGGGGGCGTCAAGCTATGGCTACACCTTC. Translating it yields CATIRAGASSYGYTF.

This clone turned up a few times. In DNA form, the CDR3 reads TGTGCCAGCAGCTTACGGGAGTTTGAAGCTTTCTTT. The encoded protein is CASSLREFEAFF. The chain is built from TRBV11-3 and TRBJ1-1, with no clear D. Between the trimmed V and J ends, which lost 2 bases and 7 bases, there was a span of 8 bases. The CDR3 consists of 12 residues. Germline-derived CDR1 and CDR2 are SGHNT and YENEEA.

The chain has TRBV5-1 and TRBJ1-6; 10 nucleotides match TRBD1. After removal of 1 base from V and 8 bases from J, the junction contained 3 bases not matched to a gene. Germline CDR1 SGHRS, CDR2 YFSETQ. The CDR3 sequence is 15 residues long. CDR3 sequence (DNA): TGCGCCAGCAGCTTGCGACAGGGGGCGGATTCACCCCTCCACTTT. Translating gives CASSLRQGADSPLHF. Filled out from reference TRBV5-1 and TRBJ1-6, the complete variable domain reads KAGVTQTPRYLIKTRGQQVTLSCSPISGHRSVSWYQQTPGQGLQFLFEYFSETQRNKGNFPGRFSGRQFSNSRSEMNVSTLELGDSALYLCASSLRQGADSPLHFGNGTRLTVT.

The V call is TRBV2, the J call TRBJ1-2; the match to TRBD1 covers 8 bases. CDR1 and CDR2 (germline): SNHLY, FYNNEI. There are 15 residues in the CDR3. The V gene end was trimmed by 6 bases and the J gene end by 0 bases; junction bases not matched to a gene: 6. The CDR3 DNA sequence: TGTGCCAGCAGGGGACAGGCGATAGCTAACTATGGCTACACCTTC. It is translated as CASRGQAIANYGYTF.

V is TRBV2 and J is TRBJ2-1; 14 bases agree with TRBD2. This CDR3 is 16 amino acids long. V shed 8 bases and J 2 bases; nucleotides not matched to a gene: 5. Germline V gene data show CDR1 as SNHLY and CDR2 as FYNNEI. Written as DNA, the CDR3 is TGTGCCAGCTGGACTAGCGGGAGGACAACCTACAATGAGCAGTTCTTC. Residues: CASWTSGRTTYNEQFF.

This clone was seen only a few times. The chain recombines TRBV18 with TRBJ1-5; the match to TRBD1 covers 10 bases. J was trimmed by 6 bases and V by 4 bases; bases with no gene match: 12. Germline assignment: CDR1 KGHSH and CDR2 LQKENI. The CDR3 sequence is 17 residues long. In DNA form, the CDR3 reads TGTGCCAGCTCACGAGAGCCACCGGGACAGGGGACTCAGCCCCAGCATTTT. This translates into CASSREPPGQGTQPQHF.

The chain joins TRBV7-2 to TRBJ2-2; D perhaps matches TRBD2 (6 bases). Trimming cost V 4 bases and J 3 bases, with 12 bases left between them. The germline CDR1 and CDR2 sequences are SGHTA and FQGNSA. The CDR3 has 15 residues. For the CDR3, the DNA is TGTGCCAGCAGCTCCACGGGAGTATACACCGGGGAGCTGTTTTTT. It encodes CASSSTGVYTGELFF.

This rearrangement joins TRBV6-5 to TRBJ1-2; 9 bases are shared with TRBD1. Per the germline V gene, CDR1 is MNHEY and CDR2 is SVGAGI. The CDR3 totals 14 residues. Trimming removed 5 bases from V and 5 bases from J; junction bases left unmatched: 6. CDR3 residues: CASSPGQGRYGYTF. As DNA, the CDR3 is TGTGCCAGCAGTCCCGGACAGGGGAGGTATGGCTACACCTTC.

The chain combines TRBV19 with TRBJ2-7, with D uncertain. The germline gives CDR1 LNHDA, CDR2 SQIVND (reference sequence). With 2 bases removed from V and 2 bases from J, the gap between germline ends came to 7 bases. The CDR3 is 13 residues long. The CDR3, as DNA: TGTGCCAGTAGTATAACCACTACCTACGAGCAGTACTTC. This encodes CASSITTTYEQYF. The full variable domain, rest sourced from reference TRBV19 and TRBJ2-7, is DGGITQSPKYLFRKEGQNVTLSCEQNLNHDAMYWYRQDPGQGLRLIYYSQIVNDFQKGDIAEGYSVSREKKESFPLTVTSAQKNPTAFYLCASSITTTYEQYFGPGTRLTVT.

The chain combines TRBV6-5 with TRBJ2-7, with 9 bases aligning to TRBD1. Per germline, CDR1 MNHEY and CDR2 SVGAGI. The ends lost 6 bases at V and 1 base at J; junction bases unmatched: 7. The length of the CDR3 is 15 residues. As DNA, the CDR3 is TGTGCCAGCAGAACAGACAGGGGGGTATCCTACGAGCAGTACTTC. Translating gives CASRTDRGVSYEQYF.

The rearrangement uses TRBV5-6 and TRBJ1-2; 7 bases are a match to TRBD1. Germline V gene lookup returns CDR1 SGHDT and CDR2 YYEEEE. The CDR3 runs to 16 residues. The junction had 15 bases not matched to a gene; V was cut back by 4 bases and J by 6 bases. The CDR3 nucleotides read TGTGCCAGCAGCAGGGCCGGGACAGTCGAACGAGATGGCTACACCTTC. Amino acid sequence: CASSRAGTVERDGYTF.

This rearrangement joins TRBV11-2 to TRBJ2-7; no clear D. V was trimmed by 2 bases and J by 0 bases, leaving 8 bases between them. The CDR3 has 14 amino acids. The V gene's germline CDR1 is SGHAT and CDR2 FQNNGV. The CDR3 nucleotides are TGTGCCAGCAGCTTAATCCTGAGCTCCTACGAGCAGTACTTC. It yields the protein CASSLILSSYEQYF.

V and J are TRBV30 and TRBJ2-7; maybe TRBD2 (6 bases). Germline-derived CDR1 and CDR2 are GTSNPN and SVGIG (reference sequence). This CDR3 has 14 residues. Trimming pared 5 bases from V and 4 bases from J, leaving 18 bases between. CDR3 protein: CAWGRREGAYEQYF. The DNA of the CDR3 is TGTGCCTGGGGGAGGCGAGAAGGAGCGTACGAGCAGTACTTC.